This T cell receptor (beta chain) is drawn from a study of T cells in Graves' hyperthyroidism and ophthalmopathy (dated by TCRdb to about 2019). Context from the whole study: Peripheral blood was sampled at the time of initial diagnosis, prior to any treatment. TCR V-J signatures able to tell the groups apart were searched for in a discovery cohort of 90 to 100 patients, of whom around 43 had Graves' ophthalmopathy and around 57 had stable Graves' hyperthyroidism. Prospective prediction of ophthalmopathy was tested in an independent validation cohort consisting of 18 hyperthyroidism patients and approximately 16 patients who later progressed to ophthalmopathy. The approximately 100 discovery patients were randomly split 7:3 into training and test sets. In addition, the study compared T-cell repertoires in thyroid tissue and in blood from six Graves' hyperthyroidism patients. After sampling, hyperthyroidism patients received methimazole starting at 30 mg daily, and ophthalmopathy patients received high-dose intravenous methylprednisolone. The paper reports TCR Vbeta CDR3 sequencing of 130 to 150 peripheral blood samples: some 44 ophthalmopathy, 75 to 80 hyperthyroidism and approximately 17 progressor patients. The investigation overall reported the following: During validation, the model predicted progression to ophthalmopathy a median of about 6.5 months ahead of onset, with around 71% sensitivity and roughly 75% specificity. Most expanded thyroid clonotypes (frequency above 0.001) were also detected in blood, suggesting blood repertoires may reflect thyroid immune responses. Sample size was not statistically predetermined, and investigators were not blinded to group allocation. A model built on a 13 V-J signature distinguished ophthalmopathy from stable hyperthyroidism, reaching 85% to 90% sensitivity and 81.08% specificity in cross-validation and 80%/75% in testing.

The TCR beta CDR3 regions were amplified from the RNA transcripts. The first round of RT-PCR for the TCR CDR3 was performed with the HTBI primer set and the Qiagen OneStep RT-PCR kit. Libraries were constructed in a second round of multiplex PCR, after which size selection and purification were carried out. Libraries were sequenced paired-end with 100 bp reads on an Illumina HiSeq2000. The authors' pipeline ran thus. SOAPnuke was used to process the raw data, with reads discarded if the reads contained adapters or uncalled bases, had a mean Phred below 15, or lacked an exact constant-primer or identifier match. High-quality paired reads were merged using COPE v1.2.5, and each unique nucleotide sequence was defined as a clonotype. MiTCR v1.1 was used to align the clonotypes against IMGT TRBV, TRBD and TRBJ reference segments. Only V-J combinations with frequency above 0.0001, covering 99% to 99.2% of repertoires, were analysed. The TCS score was defined as F50 (clonal expansion) divided by E x V (chaos), with BLOSUM62-based TCRdist calculated between CDR3 peptides within each V-J. Welch's t-statistics and random forest reduced 514 V-J features to 13, which were used in a naive Bayes classifier (R e1071). The similarity between thyroid and blood repertoires was quantified using the Morisita-Horn index. The public sequencing data were trimmed at Q25 with fastp and processed into clonotypes with MiXCR by TCRdb, which kept only in-frame beta chains. Rows merge per CDR3 protein into single entries with the most common DNA and genes. The V and J calls and clone size are TCRdb's, not the authors'. The sample includes just under 750,000 distinct CDR3 sequences, with roughly a third observed a single time. The top ten clonotypes cover less than 35% of the sample.

The germline V gene supplies CDR1 SQVTM and CDR2 ANQGSEA. The CDR3 starts with the cysteine, ends with the phenylalanine, and has 13 residues. Left in the record is the CDR3 DNA by itself, 39 bases read in frame from the first base. Trimming takes 4 bases from V and 4 bases from J, and the germline ends sit 12 bases apart. Graves' hyperthyroidism was defined as stable when no progression to ophthalmopathy occurred over 18 months of follow-up. Hyperthyroidism patients were aged 18 to 65 years and newly diagnosed, with disease duration of less than 2 months. Patients with uncontrolled infections, other autoimmune diseases, pregnancy or lactation were excluded. Clinical symptoms, serum thyroxine and TRAb, thyroid ultrasound, and orbital computed tomography formed the basis for the diagnoses. PBMCs were isolated from 7.5 to 10 ml of fresh peripheral blood by Ficoll-Paque density gradient centrifugation. Total RNA was extracted with Trizol reagent, and quality was checked on an Agilent 2100 Bioanalyzer.

This clonotype appeared a few times. The clone's antigen remains unknown. Within one base of it there is no much larger clone, and no base qualities were kept. Sequenced input: blood. The TCR sequence derives from a woman aged 40 to 50 with Graves' hyperthyroidism. The V and J segments used are TRBV29-1 and TRBJ2-3, with a weak D call of TRBD1 (6 bases match). The CDR3 corresponds to CSVGQDGPDTQYF. The nucleotides read TGCAGCGTTGGACAGGACGGGCCAGATACGCAGTATTTT.